These 26 T cell receptor beta chains share one sample of origin, sequenced in a study of control samples from healthy donors and cancer patients. TCRdb's copy holds only in-frame clones and misses some; the assay was immunoSEQ multiplex PCR. The sample yields some 150,000 clones, around nine tenths seen once. Sequences were obtained from blood. These receptor sequences come from a man aged 25 to 45 in good health.

The chain employs TRBV5-4 and TRBJ1-2; tentative D call: TRBD1 (6 bases). The V end was cut by 0 bases, the J end by 6 bases, with 18 bases between. There are 16 residues in the CDR3. Germline CDR1 is SGHNT and CDR2 is YYREEE (reference sequence). The CDR3 here is CASSLAIYRVGDGYTF. In DNA form, the CDR3 reads TGTGCCAGCAGCTTGGCCATCTACAGGGTTGGAGATGGCTACACCTTC.

V usage is TRBV6-5 and J usage is TRBJ2-7; 9 bases agree with TRBD2. Germline CDR1 is MNHEY and CDR2 is SVGAGI. V gave up 2 bases and J gave up 6 bases; unmatched junction bases: 8. The CDR3 spans 15 residues. The CDR3 loop reads CASSYGGGRGLEQYF. CDR3 bases: TGTGCCAGCAGTTACGGGGGCGGGAGGGGGCTCGAGCAGTACTTC.

V usage is TRBV2 and J usage is TRBJ2-7; D gene uncertain. Germline V gene lookup returns CDR1 SNHLY and CDR2 FYNNEI. The V end lost 4 bases, the J end lost 6 bases, and 10 bases lay between the germline ends. The CDR3 is 12 amino acids. The CDR3 reads CASSGISAEQYF. CDR3 DNA sequence: TGTGCCAGCAGTGGCATCTCGGCCGAGCAGTACTTC.

This clone has a single count. V is TRBV12-1 and J is TRBJ2-3. TRBV12-1 is tagged as a pseudogene. This CDR3 spans 14 amino acids. The CDR3 region is CASSFRPGGHTQYF. The CDR3 DNA reads TGTGCCAGCAGCTTTAGGCCTGGGGGTCATACGCAGTATTTT.

This clone appeared once. The genes are TRBV4-2 and TRBJ2-1; 7 bases agree with TRBD1. Looked up from germline, CDR1 is LGHNA and CDR2 is YNFKEQ. The ends lost 10 bases at V and 7 bases at J; junction bases unmatched: 16. CDR3 size: 15 residues. Written as DNA, the CDR3 is TGTGCCACCTCCCCAAGGGGGACAGATGTGAATGAGCAGTTCTTC. Its translation: CATSPRGTDVNEQFF.

The chain couples TRBV7-2 to TRBJ2-1; 7 bases agree with TRBD2. The junction had 16 bases not matched to a gene; V was cut back by 6 bases and J by 8 bases. In germline, CDR1 is SGHTA, CDR2 FQGNSA. The CDR3 runs 16 residues. This chain's CDR3 is CASSHILSGIGDEQFF. CDR3 nucleotides: TGTGCCAGCAGTCACATTCTCAGCGGGATCGGGGATGAGCAGTTCTTC.

The V call is TRBV6-1, the J call TRBJ2-5; 7 nucleotides line up with TRBD1. CDR1 and CDR2 from the germline V gene are MNHNS and SASEGT. CDR3 length: 18 amino acids. Trimming removed 3 bases from V and 2 bases from J; junction bases left unmatched: 15. The CDR3 nucleotides are TGTGCCAGCAGTGAGTTTGCGGCCCGGTGGGGACAGCAAGAGACCCAGTACTTC. Translated, it gives CASSEFAARWGQQETQYF.

The DNA for the CDR3 is TGTGCTAGTGGTTTGTTATCGGGAGCGAACACCGGGGAGCTGTTTTTT. Translation gives CASGLLSGANTGELFF. The chain joins TRBV12-5 to TRBJ2-2, with D tentatively TRBD2 (6 bases). This CDR3 is built from 16 residues. Germline CDR1 and CDR2: LGHNT and FRNRAP. V dropped 2 bases and J dropped 0 bases, with 10 bases sitting between them.

This clone was detected only once. V gene TRBV7-8 combines with J gene TRBJ2-7; D ambiguous. The CDR3 spans 12 residues. Germline loops: CDR1 SGHVS, CDR2 FQNEAQ. Trimming took 0 bases from V and 7 from J, leaving 7 bases between them. CDR3 sequence: CASSLAPREQYF. The CDR3 DNA is TGTGCCAGCAGCTTAGCGCCTCGGGAGCAGTACTTC.

The chain has TRBV5-1 and TRBJ1-1; D remains ambiguous. Trimming left V 4 bases short and J 6 bases short, with 7 bases between. Germline CDR1 and CDR2: SGHRS and YFSETQ. This CDR3 has 11 amino acids. DNA of the CDR3: TGCGCCAGCAGCGATGGACCTGAAGCTTTCTTT. As protein: CASSDGPEAFF.

V and J are TRBV12-3 or TRBV12-4 and TRBJ2-5, with D tentatively TRBD1 (6 bases). The CDR3 totals 13 residues. Trimming shortened V by 5 bases and J by 4 bases, and 11 bases separated the two germline ends. CDR3 sequence: CASSRGGSETQYF. CDR3 coding DNA: TGTGCCAGCAGTCGAGGGGGATCAGAGACCCAGTACTTC.

This clone was counted a single time. This chain uses TRBV27 with TRBJ1-1; 10 bases map to TRBD1. CDR1 is MNHEY, CDR2 SMNVEV, per germline (reference sequence). J was trimmed by 2 bases and V by 5 bases; bases with no gene match: 2. The CDR3 spans 14 residues. CDR3 region: CASSRQGANTEAFF. DNA of the CDR3: TGTGCCAGCAGTCGACAGGGGGCTAACACTGAAGCTTTCTTT.

The rearrangement uses TRBV12-5 and TRBJ2-2; D possibly corresponds to TRBD1 (6 bases). Germline lookup yields CDR1 LGHNT and CDR2 FRNRAP. The CDR3 extends over 21 amino acids. Deletions cut 0 bases from V and 0 bases from J, with 23 bases between. The CDR3 DNA follows: TGTGCTAGTGGTTTGGTAGGCAGGGGTCTAGCCATTGAACCGAACACCGGGGAGCTGTTTTTT. Its translation is CASGLVGRGLAIEPNTGELFF.

This clone showed up just once. This chain links TRBV20-1 with TRBJ1-2; maybe TRBD1 (6 bases). This CDR3 is built from 13 residues. The germline V gene encodes CDR1 DFQATT and CDR2 SNEGSKA (reference sequence). The V gene lost 5 bases and the J gene lost 7 bases, with 17 bases spanning the gap. CDR3 amino acids: CSARGGRDSGYTF. DNA of the CDR3: TGCAGTGCTCGTGGGGGCAGGGATTCTGGCTACACCTTC.

The V and J genes are TRBV5-5 and TRBJ2-5, with 10 bases fitting TRBD2. V shed 3 bases and J 5 bases; nucleotides not matched to a gene: 7. The CDR3 is made up of 15 amino acids. The germline V gene has CDR1 SGHKS and CDR2 YYEKEE (reference sequence). The chain's CDR3 is CASSSLTSGMETQYF. CDR3 coding DNA: TGTGCCAGCAGCTCACTAACTAGCGGGATGGAGACCCAGTACTTC.

In nucleotides, the CDR3 is TGTGCCAGCAGCGAAGCTAGCGGGAGTTCCTACGAGCAGTACTTC. Its protein product is CASSEASGSSYEQYF. This chain uses TRBV9 with TRBJ2-7, with 10 bases lining up with TRBD2. Germline trimming cut 3 bases from V and 1 base from J; bases unmatched to any gene: 4. The V gene's germline CDR1 is SGDLS and CDR2 YYNGEE. CDR3 length: 15 residues. The full variable domain, completed using reference TRBV9 and TRBJ2-7, is DSGVTQTPKHLITATGQRVTLRCSPRSGDLSVYWYQQSLDQGLQFLIQYYNGEERAKGNILERFSAQQFPDLHSELNLSSLELGDSALYFCASSEASGSSYEQYFGPGTRLTVT.

The rearrangement joins TRBV27 to TRBJ2-3; D assignment may be TRBD1 or TRBD2 (5 bases each). The CDR3 sequence is 13 residues long. From germline, CDR1 is MNHEY and CDR2 SMNVEV (reference sequence). The CDR3 region is CAVGGGSTDTQYF. In DNA form, the CDR3 reads TGTGCGGTAGGTGGGGGTAGCACAGATACGCAGTATTTT.

The chain is built from TRBV27 and TRBJ1-6; 7 positions match TRBD1. Germline loops: CDR1 MNHEY, CDR2 SMNVEV (reference sequence). V shed 6 bases and J 15 bases; nucleotides not matched to a gene: 20. The CDR3 covers 16 residues. CDR3 sequence (DNA): TGTGCCAGCAGCGACGACGAGCAGGGGGAAGGTAGTCACCTCCACTTT. Translation gives CASSDDEQGEGSHLHF.

The chain carries TRBV19 and TRBJ1-2, with 8 bases aligning to TRBD1. The CDR3 totals 15 residues. CDR1 is LNHDA and CDR2 is SQIVND in the germline V gene (reference sequence). The trim removed 3 bases at V and 4 bases at J, leaving 7 bases unmatched. The CDR3 coding sequence is TGTGCCAGTAGTATCCCGACAGGGGACTCCTATGGCTACACCTTC. It specifies CASSIPTGDSYGYTF.

This clone was seen just once. The rearrangement uses TRBV27 and TRBJ1-1; 7 bases are a match to TRBD1. In germline, CDR1 is MNHEY, CDR2 SMNVEV (reference sequence). The V gene end was trimmed by 2 bases and the J gene end by 5 bases; junction bases not matched to a gene: 8. The CDR3 length is 15 residues. This CDR3 reads CASSLTGQVRTEAFF. The CDR3 nucleotides read TGTGCCAGCAGTTTAACCGGACAGGTACGAACTGAAGCTTTCTTT.

V and J are TRBV7-6 and TRBJ2-1; D remains ambiguous. This CDR3 is built from 13 residues. Trimming shortened V by 6 bases and J by 0 bases, and 6 bases separated the two germline ends. Germline V gene sequence: CDR1 SGHVS, CDR2 FNYEAQ. This CDR3 reads CASSPSSYNEQFF. CDR3 sequence (DNA): TGTGCCAGCAGTCCTAGCTCCTACAATGAGCAGTTCTTC.

The V gene is TRBV4-3, the J gene TRBJ2-3; unclear D gene. Per the germline V gene, CDR1 is LGHNA and CDR2 is YSLEER. The CDR3 is 15 amino acids. V lost 0 bases and J 3 bases, leaving 10 bases between the germline ends. CDR3 sequence: CASSQDRADTDTQYF. The CDR3 DNA sequence: TGCGCCAGCAGCCAAGATCGGGCGGATACAGATACGCAGTATTTT.

J is TRBJ1-4 and V is TRBV19, with D tentatively TRBD1 (6 bases). Germline lookup yields CDR1 LNHDA and CDR2 SQIVND (reference sequence). CDR3 length: 14 residues. With 5 bases removed from V and 8 bases from J, the gap between germline ends came to 15 bases. CDR3 bases: TGTGCCAGTAGTCTACTGGGGGGGCTCGAAAAACTGTTTTTT. The encoded protein is CASSLLGGLEKLFF.

The rearrangement uses TRBV5-1 and TRBJ2-7; D possibly corresponds to TRBD1 (6 bases). Germline-derived CDR1 and CDR2 are SGHRS and YFSETQ. The CDR3 runs to 15 residues. Between the trimmed V and J ends, which lost 1 base and 3 bases, there was a span of 14 bases. The CDR3 sequence is CASSLPRDTIYEQYF. The CDR3 bases are TGCGCCAGCAGCTTGCCTCGGGACACAATCTACGAGCAGTACTTC.

V is TRBV15 and J is TRBJ2-7; D is unclear. V lost 4 bases and J 3 bases, leaving 16 bases between the germline ends. The CDR3 is 15 residues long. Germline V gene sequence: CDR1 LNHNV, CDR2 YYDKDF (reference sequence). CDR3 in amino acids: CATSTGASPDYEQYF. For the CDR3, the DNA is TGTGCCACCAGCACAGGCGCCTCTCCCGACTACGAGCAGTACTTC.

This clone came up once. This sequence joins TRBV7-3 and TRBJ2-3; D is possibly TRBD2 (6 bases). The CDR3 runs to 15 residues. The V gene's germline CDR1 is SGHTA and CDR2 FQGTGA. Trimming removed 5 bases at V and 1 base at J, with 13 bases between. The CDR3 nucleotides are TGTGCCAGCAGCCCCACCGGGAGCGGCACAGATACGCAGTATTTT. Residues: CASSPTGSGTDTQYF.